A selection of T cell receptor beta chains follows, all from one sample in a study of T cells in localized non-small cell lung cancer. This table comes from immunoSEQ multiplex PCR, and its TCRdb copy is limited to in-frame clones, with some not included. Among nearly 35,000 clones listed, 85% to 90% were seen once. Specimen: peripheral blood, collected before any cancer treatment. Receptors originate from a woman between 40 and 69 years old with stage I lung adenocarcinoma. The CDR3 runs from the conserved cysteine through the conserved F or W. Fields, in order: V gene, D gene, clone size, J gene, CDR3 protein, CDR3 DNA. D genes are given only for firm matches. Rows give clone size only sometimes, using once, few, many, or a class for an expanded clone.

v_gene: TRBV10-2
d_gene: NA
abundance: NA
j_gene: TRBJ2-3
CDR3aa: CASSETARTDTQYF
CDR3nt: TGCGCCAGCAGTGAAACTGCCCGCACAGATACGCAGTATTTT

v_gene: TRBV6-6
d_gene: TRBD2
abundance: once
j_gene: TRBJ2-1
CDR3aa: CASRPTSGEGSEQFF
CDR3nt: TGTGCCAGCAGGCCGACTAGCGGGGAGGGCAGTGAGCAGTTCTTC

v_gene: TRBV6-1
d_gene: NA
abundance: NA
j_gene: TRBJ1-1
CDR3aa: CASSESVNTEAFF
CDR3nt: TGTGCCAGCAGTGAAAGCGTGAACACTGAAGCTTTCTTT

v_gene: TRBV7-7
d_gene: TRBD1
abundance: NA
j_gene: TRBJ2-7
CDR3aa: CASSHGQGGEQYF
CDR3nt: TGTGCCAGCAGCCACGGACAGGGCGGCGAGCAGTACTTC

v_gene: TRBV10-3
d_gene: TRBD2
abundance: NA
j_gene: TRBJ2-1
CDR3aa: CAITRGVQDEQFF
CDR3nt: TGTGCCATCACCCGGGGGGTCCAAGATGAGCAGTTCTTC

v_gene: TRBV7-3
d_gene: NA
abundance: NA
j_gene: TRBJ1-5
CDR3aa: CASSLGQNQPQHF
CDR3nt: TGTGCCAGCAGCTTAGGGCAAAATCAGCCCCAGCATTTT

v_gene: TRBV9
d_gene: NA
abundance: NA
j_gene: TRBJ1-4
CDR3aa: CASSAKQGEKLFF
CDR3nt: TGTGCCAGCAGCGCCAAGCAGGGTGAAAAACTGTTTTTT

v_gene: TRBV7-8
d_gene: NA
abundance: NA
j_gene: TRBJ2-7
CDR3aa: CASSSSFQGAYEQYF
CDR3nt: TGTGCCAGCAGCAGCAGCTTCCAAGGGGCCTACGAGCAGTACTTC

v_gene: TRBV7-6
d_gene: NA
abundance: NA
j_gene: TRBJ2-3
CDR3aa: CASSSRFRGLKTDTQYF
CDR3nt: TGTGCCAGCAGCTCGAGATTCCGGGGCCTAAAAACAGATACGCAGTATTTT

v_gene: TRBV5-6
d_gene: TRBD1
abundance: NA
j_gene: TRBJ1-6
CDR3aa: CASSGTGGNSPLHF
CDR3nt: TGTGCCAGCAGCGGGACAGGGGGGAATTCACCCCTCCACTTT

v_gene: TRBV7-9
d_gene: NA
abundance: NA
j_gene: TRBJ2-7
CDR3aa: CASSRGQSSYEQYF
CDR3nt: TGTGCCAGCAGTAGAGGACAGAGCTCCTACGAGCAGTACTTC

v_gene: TRBV11-2
d_gene: TRBD2
abundance: NA
j_gene: TRBJ2-1
CDR3aa: CASSLEISGGYNEQFF
CDR3nt: TGTGCCAGCAGCTTAGAGATTAGCGGGGGGTACAATGAGCAGTTCTTC

v_gene: TRBV9
d_gene: NA
abundance: NA
j_gene: TRBJ1-4
CDR3aa: CASSVGGFLTNEKLFF
CDR3nt: TGTGCCAGCAGCGTAGGAGGGTTTCTCACTAATGAAAAACTGTTTTTT

v_gene: TRBV9
d_gene: TRBD1
abundance: NA
j_gene: TRBJ2-7
CDR3aa: CASSASGTARDEQYF
CDR3nt: TGTGCCAGCAGCGCTTCAGGGACAGCCCGGGACGAGCAGTACTTC

v_gene: TRBV19
d_gene: TRBD1
abundance: NA
j_gene: TRBJ2-2
CDR3aa: CASKTGGMTGELFF
CDR3nt: TGTGCCAGTAAGACAGGGGGAATGACCGGGGAGCTGTTTTTT

v_gene: TRBV4-3
d_gene: NA
abundance: NA
j_gene: TRBJ2-7
CDR3aa: CASSLGSPGFEQYF
CDR3nt: TGCGCCAGCTCACTGGGGTCCCCAGGGTTCGAGCAGTACTTC

v_gene: TRBV4-3
d_gene: NA
abundance: NA
j_gene: TRBJ1-2
CDR3aa: CASSQGGQGVYGYTF
CDR3nt: TGCGCCAGCAGCCAAGGGGGGCAAGGCGTCTATGGCTACACCTTC

v_gene: TRBV5-1
d_gene: NA
abundance: NA
j_gene: TRBJ1-2
CDR3aa: CASSESLNGYTF
CDR3nt: TGCGCCAGCAGCGAATCATTGAATGGCTACACCTTC

v_gene: TRBV5-1
d_gene: NA
abundance: NA
j_gene: TRBJ2-1
CDR3aa: CASSLDQGSYNEQFF
CDR3nt: TGCGCCAGCAGCTTGGACCAGGGTAGTTACAATGAGCAGTTCTTC

v_gene: TRBV7-2
d_gene: TRBD1
abundance: NA
j_gene: TRBJ2-7
CDR3aa: CASSLAQGGLHEQYF
CDR3nt: TGTGCCAGCAGCTTAGCACAGGGGGGCCTCCACGAGCAGTACTTC

v_gene: TRBV6-5
d_gene: TRBD2
abundance: NA
j_gene: TRBJ2-3
CDR3aa: CASSTSGWKEDTQYF
CDR3nt: TGTGCCAGCAGCACTAGCGGTTGGAAGGAAGATACGCAGTATTTT

v_gene: TRBV9
d_gene: TRBD1
abundance: NA
j_gene: TRBJ2-7
CDR3aa: CASSVGRGPGYEQYF
CDR3nt: TGTGCCAGCAGCGTAGGTAGGGGGCCGGGCTACGAGCAGTACTTC